The T cell receptor beta chain described here comes from a study of post-analysis software for immune sequencing data. Study-wide context: Included courses were relapsing-remitting and secondary progressive multiple sclerosis; progressive-relapsing multiple sclerosis was also included.

This clonotype has just a few counts. Its target is not known. The germline V gene has CDR1 SGHTA and CDR2 FQGNSA. This CDR3 contains 14 residues. The V end was cut by 3 bases, the J end by 8 bases, with 14 bases between. Prepared libraries of TCR beta cDNA carried unique molecular identifiers. TCRdb called the PCR reads again in MiXCR, with one record for every CDR3 protein. The profile shows about 540,000 distinct CDR3 sequences, 30% to 40% of them singletons. Whole-study findings and limits: Samples from one preparation batch, clustered by F measure, grouped strongly together. TRBV5-6, TRBV5-1 and TRBV20-1 were among 4 or 5 TRBV segments more frequent in patients than controls. Among multiple sclerosis patients, normalized Chao1 diversity was significantly below that of controls.

V and J are TRBV7-2 and TRBJ2-1; D gene ambiguous. The TCR comes from a girl under 18 with multiple sclerosis. Sequences were obtained from blood. CDR3 amino acids: CASSFRPGNDEQFF. CDR3 bases: TGTGCCAGCAGCTTCCGGCCCGGTAATGATGAGCAGTTCTTC.